This passage covers 6 T cell receptor beta chains from one sample sequenced in a study of radiotherapy plus CTLA-4 blockade in lung cancer. Some clones are missing from TCRdb's copy, which holds only in-frame ones; the method was immunoSEQ multiplex PCR. The repertoire holds about 25,000 clones, about two thirds seen once, with roughly 3.3% in the top ten. The material sequenced was peripheral blood, taken from a patient treated with radiotherapy plus ipilimumab. The origin of the receptors is a human donor with non-small cell lung cancer whose response to radiotherapy plus ipilimumab could not be evaluated.

The chain has TRBV7-2 and TRBJ2-7; 8 nucleotides align to TRBD1. Per the germline V gene, CDR1 is SGHTA and CDR2 is FQGNSA. The CDR3 covers 14 residues. Unmatched junction bases numbered 2, after V lost 3 bases and J lost 1 base. In DNA form, the CDR3 reads TGTGCCAGCAGCTTGGACAGGGCGTCCTACGAGCAGTACTTC. Encoded protein: CASSLDRASYEQYF.

The V and J genes are TRBV7-8 and TRBJ2-5, with D possibly matching TRBD1 (5 bases). CDR1 is SGHVS, CDR2 FQNEAQ, per germline. The CDR3 length is 14 residues. Trimming removed 5 bases from V and 4 bases from J, with 14 bases in between. DNA for the CDR3: TGTGCCAGCAGCCTCACCAGGGTCCTAGAGACCCAGTACTTC. Protein product: CASSLTRVLETQYF.

The chain recombines TRBV7-8 with TRBJ2-7; possible D gene TRBD2, 5 bases. Trimming stripped 0 bases from V and 5 bases from J, with 17 bases between. This CDR3 spans 16 amino acids. Germline CDR1 SGHVS, CDR2 FQNEAQ. For the CDR3, the DNA is TGTGCCAGCAGCTTAGCGGAGTCGGGGTTGGGTCACGAGCAGTACTTC. Residues: CASSLAESGLGHEQYF. The whole variable domain, filled in from reference TRBV7-8 and TRBJ2-7, reads GAGVSQSPRYKVAKRGQDVALRCDPISGHVSLFWYQQALGQGPEFLTYFQNEAQLDKSGLPSDRFFAERPEGSVSTLKIQRTQQEDSAVYLCASSLAESGLGHEQYFGPGTRLTVT.

The chain joins TRBV7-9 to TRBJ2-4; 9 nucleotides align to TRBD2. V lost 2 bases, J lost 7 bases, and 9 bases stayed unmatched. This CDR3 region has 16 residues. Germline V gene sequence: CDR1 SEHNR, CDR2 FQNEAQ (reference sequence). CDR3 in amino acids: CASSLSPLAGANIQYF. CDR3 bases: TGTGCCAGCAGCTTATCCCCGTTAGCGGGAGCGAACATTCAGTACTTC.

The V call is TRBV18, the J call TRBJ2-2; D unclear. This CDR3 has 15 residues. Germline CDR1 is KGHSH and CDR2 is LQKENI. V was trimmed by 5 bases and J by 4 bases, leaving 14 bases between them. In nucleotides, the CDR3 is TGTGCCAGCTCATGGGTAGCCATGACCACCGGGGAGCTGTTTTTT. Translation gives CASSWVAMTTGELFF.

V usage is TRBV27 and J usage is TRBJ2-7, with 8 bases lining up with TRBD1. After removal of 6 bases from V and 3 bases from J, the junction contained 4 bases not matched to a gene. The CDR3 is 13 amino acids. CDR1 and CDR2 from the germline V gene are MNHEY and SMNVEV (reference sequence). Here the CDR3 reads CASRWTGSYEQYF. Written as DNA, the CDR3 is TGTGCCAGCAGGTGGACAGGGAGCTACGAGCAGTACTTC.